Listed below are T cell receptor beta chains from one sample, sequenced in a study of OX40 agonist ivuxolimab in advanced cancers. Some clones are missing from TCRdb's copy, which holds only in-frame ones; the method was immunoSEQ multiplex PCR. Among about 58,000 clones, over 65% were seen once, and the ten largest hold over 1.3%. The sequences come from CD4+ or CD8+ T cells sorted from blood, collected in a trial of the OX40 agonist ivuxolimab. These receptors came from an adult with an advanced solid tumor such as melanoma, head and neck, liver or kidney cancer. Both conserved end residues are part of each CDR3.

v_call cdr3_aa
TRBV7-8 CASSFSSRNEQFF
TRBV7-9 CASSPPAENTEAFF
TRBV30 CARSESANEKLFF
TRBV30 CAWKRGPGTKVQFF
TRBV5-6 CASSSNWDSLNGYTF
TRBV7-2 CASSMGPQNTGELFF
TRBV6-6 CASSYGDEKLFF
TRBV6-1 CASSEAAGDGSNTIYF
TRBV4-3 CASSQDQAGGRITGLASHEQYF
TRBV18 CASSLGQEETQYF
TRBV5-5 CASSPTDRVHGYTF
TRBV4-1 CASSQANGNYGYTF
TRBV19 CASSITGAKNTGELFF
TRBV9 CASSGEGRFGEKLFF
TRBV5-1 CASSLSGKETQYF
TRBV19 CASSRQNQPQHF
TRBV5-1 CASSYGGDNEQFF
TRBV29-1 CSVEGGAGGNTIYF
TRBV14 CASSQAFGEPYEQYF
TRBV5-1 CASTLDKPNTGELFF
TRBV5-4 CASSLGVGEYGYTF
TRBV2 CASSIINHLAPDRSSYNEQFF
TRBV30 CAWSGGLQETQYF